A single TCR beta chain is shown here with its context. The antigen is undetermined. Per germline, CDR1 SGHTA and CDR2 FQGNSA. The CDR3 loop spans 12 amino acids. Trimming removed 5 bases at V and 6 bases at J, with 8 bases between. This specimen belongs to a study of CD8+ T cells in alopecia areata. Study-wide results and caveats: TCRs were shared less clearly across patients than in mice, possibly for HLA-related reasons.

As the sequencing template, cDNA was produced by extracting RNA and reverse transcribing it. Produced via immunoSEQ multiplex PCR; TCRdb's table is partial and in-frame only. The profile shows 93,000 or so clones, 55% of them singletons. The sample was CD4+ T cells sorted from blood. The V and J genes are TRBV7-2 and TRBJ2-1; a weak D match, TRBD2 (5 bases). This TCR derives from a human donor in good health. Written as DNA, the CDR3 is TGTGCCAGCAGCCACGCGGGCAATGAGCAGTTCTTC. It translates to CASSHAGNEQFF.